The next 27 T cell receptor beta chains were all read from a single sample in a study of shared clonotypes between healthy human individuals. TCRdb's table, derived via immunoSEQ multiplex PCR, lists solely in-frame clones and lacks some. Of around 2.5 million clones detected, 80% to 95% appear once; the ten largest clones hold roughly 0.39%. The sequenced material came from naive CD4+ T cells from PBMCs. Indicated subset: CD45RA+ positively selected. These receptors originate from a man aged 18 to 30 in good health. Some clones in this sample may be carry-over from other donors' samples.

The V and J genes are TRBV6-5 and TRBJ2-7; 10 positions match TRBD1. The CDR3 is 16 amino acids. Per germline, CDR1 MNHEY and CDR2 SVGAGI. Losses at the gene ends were 0 bases for V and 2 bases for J; bases not matched to a gene: 4. The CDR3 DNA reads as TGTGCCAGCAGTTACTCGATGGGGACAGGGGCCTACGAGCAGTACTTC. Protein sequence: CASSYSMGTGAYEQYF.

With regard to this clone: This specimen includes other DNA sequences encoding the same CDR3. The CDR3 protein is CASSLGTSGITDTQYF. In DNA, the CDR3 is TGCGCCAGCAGCTTGGGGACTAGCGGGATAACAGATACGCAGTATTTT. J is TRBJ2-3 and V is TRBV5-1; 12 bases are shared with TRBD2. Trimming at V came to 0 bases and at J to 3 bases, leaving 2 bases not matched to a gene. Germline assignment: CDR1 SGHRS and CDR2 YFSETQ. The CDR3 runs 16 residues.

This rearrangement joins TRBV18 to TRBJ2-7; D remains ambiguous. Germline values: CDR1 KGHSH, CDR2 LQKENI. V was shortened by 2 bases and J by 7 bases, with 12 bases between the two germline ends. The CDR3 covers 13 residues. CDR3 protein: CASSPSPSGEQYF. The CDR3 coding sequence is TGTGCCAGCTCACCATCCCCGAGTGGGGAGCAGTACTTC. Together with reference TRBV18 and TRBJ2-7, the CDR3 gives the full variable domain: NAGVMQNPRHLVRRRGQEARLRCSPMKGHSHVYWYRQLPEEGLKFMVYLQKENIIDESGMPKERFSAEFPKEGPSILRIQQVVRGDSAAYFCASSPSPSGEQYFGPGTRLTVT.

V and J are TRBV15 and TRBJ1-1; D possibly corresponds to TRBD1 (6 bases). V lost 5 bases to trimming and J lost 0 bases, with 16 bases between them. This CDR3 has 16 residues. The germline V gene encodes CDR1 LNHNV and CDR2 YYDKDF (reference sequence). Written as DNA, the CDR3 is TGTGCCACCAGCGGGAGTCTACAGGGTCTGAACACTGAAGCTTTCTTT. Residues: CATSGSLQGLNTEAFF.

This chain joins TRBV5-1 and TRBJ2-4, with TRBD1 matching 10 bases. Trimming took 4 bases from V and 0 from J; bases not matched to a gene: 10. Germline lookup yields CDR1 SGHRS and CDR2 YFSETQ. The CDR3 runs 18 residues. CDR3 loop: CASSLGGTGAVAKNIQYF. The CDR3 region has the DNA TGCGCCAGCAGCCTGGGAGGGACAGGGGCAGTAGCCAAAAACATTCAGTACTTC.

This chain links TRBV4-2 with TRBJ2-3, with 8 bases fitting TRBD2. The CDR3 is 18 residues long. Germline trimming cut 3 bases from V and 3 bases from J; bases unmatched to any gene: 14. In germline, CDR1 is LGHNA, CDR2 YNFKEQ. CDR3 residues: CASSHLAGHESPTDTQYF. Written as DNA, the CDR3 is TGTGCCAGCAGCCATCTAGCGGGCCACGAATCACCTACAGATACGCAGTATTTT.

The chain carries TRBV29-1 and TRBJ2-1; weak D call: TRBD2 (6 bases). This CDR3 contains 14 residues. Germline assignment: CDR1 SQVTM and CDR2 ANQGSEA. V lost 7 bases and J lost 0, with 13 bases in between. The CDR3 DNA follows: TGCAGCGCCGGGGGAAGTGACTCCTACAATGAGCAGTTCTTC. Residues: CSAGGSDSYNEQFF.

The table lists this clone with a count of one. Other DNA sequences of this sample code for an identical CDR3. The genes are TRBV28 and TRBJ2-1; 10 bases align to TRBD2. There are 16 residues in the CDR3. Germline CDR1 is MDHEN and CDR2 is SYDVKM. Losses at the gene ends were 5 bases for V and 2 bases for J; bases not matched to a gene: 6. The CDR3 DNA reads as TGTGCCAGCAGTACCTTAGCGGGAGGCCCCTACAATGAGCAGTTCTTC. It encodes CASSTLAGGPYNEQFF.

Here the CDR3 DNA reads TGTGCTAGTAGCTGGGGAGACGGACAGCCCCAGCATTTT. Protein sequence: CASSWGDGQPQHF. The genes are TRBV12-5 and TRBJ1-5; D gene ambiguous. Germline V lookup: CDR1 LGHNT, CDR2 FRNRAP. This CDR3 is built from 13 residues. V was pared by 8 bases and J by 7 bases, with 15 bases between.

This sequence joins TRBV6-6 and TRBJ2-7; no reliable D call. This CDR3 is built from 15 residues. Germline V lookup: CDR1 MNHNY, CDR2 SVGAGI (reference sequence). The germline V and J ends were trimmed by 3 bases and 0 bases, with 12 bases remaining between them. CDR3 DNA: TGTGCCAGCAGTTATCCCCCTGGGGTCTCCTACGAGCAGTACTTC. It specifies CASSYPPGVSYEQYF.

The chain recombines TRBV18 with TRBJ2-4, with D perhaps matching TRBD1 or TRBD2 (6 bases each). The CDR3 sequence is 15 residues long. Trimming removed 6 bases at V and 1 base at J, with 13 bases between. In germline, CDR1 is KGHSH, CDR2 LQKENI. CDR3 nucleotide sequence: TGTGCCAGCTCCCGAGGGGGGTCGGCCAAAAACATTCAGTACTTC. Translating gives CASSRGGSAKNIQYF.

The chain is built from TRBV7-8 and TRBJ1-3; D ambiguous. Germline-derived CDR1 and CDR2 are SGHVS and FQNEAQ. The ends were cut back, 3 bases at V and 3 bases at J, with 3 bases in the middle. The CDR3 is made up of 12 amino acids. This chain's CDR3 is CASSFVGNTIYF. CDR3 bases: TGTGCCAGCAGCTTTGTTGGAAACACCATATATTTT.

This clone was counted a single time. J is TRBJ1-3 and V is TRBV9; D gene ambiguous. This CDR3 has 14 residues. Trimming took 0 bases from V and 2 from J, leaving 6 bases between them. The V gene's germline CDR1 is SGDLS and CDR2 YYNGEE. CDR3 protein: CASSVARTGNTIYF. In DNA form, the CDR3 reads TGTGCCAGCAGCGTAGCAAGGACTGGAAACACCATATATTTT.

This clone has only one observation. The gene calls are TRBV19 and TRBJ2-7; TRBD2 matches at 9 bases. This CDR3 has 16 residues. CDR1 is LNHDA and CDR2 is SQIVND in the germline V gene (reference sequence). V was pared by 5 bases and J by 3 bases, with 11 bases of the junction left unmatched. In DNA, the CDR3 is TGTGCCAGTAGTTTGGCCCCTAGCGGGACAAACTACGAGCAGTACTTC. This encodes CASSLAPSGTNYEQYF.

This chain uses TRBV29-1 with TRBJ1-2, with 8 bases lining up with TRBD1. The CDR3 covers 12 residues. CDR1 is SQVTM and CDR2 is ANQGSEA in the germline V gene. J lost 7 bases, V lost 7 bases, and 8 bases had no gene match. The CDR3 region is CSEVTGEGGYTF. CDR3 nucleotides: TGCAGCGAGGTGACAGGGGAGGGTGGCTACACCTTC.

The genes are TRBV30 and TRBJ2-7, with 9 positions matching TRBD2. Trimming at V came to 4 bases and at J to 1 base, leaving 2 bases not matched to a gene. CDR1 is GTSNPN, CDR2 SVGIG, per germline (reference sequence). The CDR3 covers 13 residues. CDR3 nucleotides: TGTGCCTGGAAGACTAGCGGTTCCTACGAGCAGTACTTC. This translates into CAWKTSGSYEQYF.

For this clone: This CDR3 is also generated by other DNA sequences in the sample. CDR3 residues: CASSMGGNQPQHF. The CDR3 DNA reads TGTGCCAGTAGTATGGGGGGGAATCAGCCCCAGCATTTT. The rearrangement joins TRBV19 to TRBJ1-5, with TRBD1 as a possible D gene (5 bases). CDR1 and CDR2 from the germline V gene are LNHDA and SQIVND (reference sequence). The CDR3 length is 13 residues. Trimming shortened V by 3 bases and J by 4 bases, and 7 bases separated the two germline ends. Together with reference TRBV19 and TRBJ1-5, the CDR3 gives the full variable domain: DGGITQSPKYLFRKEGQNVTLSCEQNLNHDAMYWYRQDPGQGLRLIYYSQIVNDFQKGDIAEGYSVSREKKESFPLTVTSAQKNPTAFYLCASSMGGNQPQHFGDGTRLSIL.

The rearrangement uses TRBV5-4 and TRBJ2-2; 8 nucleotides agree with TRBD1. Germline trimming cut 4 bases from V and 6 bases from J; bases unmatched to any gene: 5. Per the germline V gene, CDR1 is SGHNT and CDR2 is YYREEE (reference sequence). The CDR3 runs 14 residues. In nucleotides, the CDR3 is TGTGCCAGCAGCCAACCGACAGGGGCCGGGGAGCTGTTTTTT. Translated: CASSQPTGAGELFF.

The V and J genes are TRBV6-5 and TRBJ1-5; D is possibly TRBD1 (6 bases). The V gene lost 6 bases and the J gene lost 6 bases, with 18 bases spanning the gap. Germline lookup yields CDR1 MNHEY and CDR2 SVGAGI. The CDR3 is made up of 15 amino acids. The CDR3 region is CASSRAGGGPQPQHF. The CDR3 nucleotides are TGTGCCAGCAGCCGGGCTGGGGGGGGGCCTCAGCCCCAGCATTTT.

The V call is TRBV5-1, the J call TRBJ2-1, with TRBD2 identical over 9 bases. The CDR3 runs 16 residues. Trimming took 8 bases from V and 1 from J; bases not matched to a gene: 10. Germline V lookup: CDR1 SGHRS, CDR2 YFSETQ. The CDR3 region has the DNA TGCGCCAGTCGTAGCGGGAGTTTGGTGTCCTACAATGAGCAGTTCTTC. It codes for CASRSGSLVSYNEQFF.

J is TRBJ2-1 and V is TRBV7-9, with TRBD2 identical over 11 bases. Germline values: CDR1 SEHNR, CDR2 FQNEAQ (reference sequence). Unmatched junction bases numbered 5, after V lost 5 bases and J lost 2 bases. The CDR3 is 16 amino acids. The CDR3 DNA follows: TGTGCCAGCAGCCCAGGGACTAGCGGTACCTACAATGAGCAGTTCTTC. Its translation: CASSPGTSGTYNEQFF.

This chain connects TRBV5-1 to TRBJ2-1; possible D gene TRBD2, 6 bases. The CDR3 length is 16 residues. Germline-derived CDR1 and CDR2 are SGHRS and YFSETQ. V lost 5 bases and J 0 bases, leaving 15 bases between the germline ends. The CDR3 loop is CASSPNAGSSYNEQFF. The CDR3 DNA sequence: TGCGCCAGCAGTCCAAACGCGGGGAGCTCCTACAATGAGCAGTTCTTC.

This chain joins TRBV6-4 and TRBJ2-1, with a possible D match to TRBD2 (6 bases). V lost 2 bases to trimming and J lost 4 bases, with 12 bases between them. CDR3 length: 15 residues. The germline CDR1 and CDR2 sequences are MRHNA and SNTAGT. This chain's CDR3 is CASSDQPGVYNEQFF. The DNA for the CDR3 is TGTGCCAGCAGTGACCAGCCGGGAGTTTACAATGAGCAGTTCTTC.

This clone has only one observation. This chain uses TRBV19 with TRBJ1-5; D unresolved. This CDR3 contains 16 residues. Germline loops: CDR1 LNHDA, CDR2 SQIVND (reference sequence). With 1 base removed from V and 2 bases from J, the gap between germline ends came to 12 bases. CDR3 in DNA: TGTGCCAGTAGTATAGGGGTTGTCAAGGGCAATCAGCCCCAGCATTTT. This gives the protein CASSIGVVKGNQPQHF.

In regard to this clone: One end of the junction is discordant with germline, which a read error may explain. V is TRBV30 and J is TRBJ2-1, with 12 positions matching TRBD2. CDR1 and CDR2 (germline): GTSNPN, SVGIG (reference sequence). The CDR3 has 15 amino acids. This chain's CDR3 is CAWSYLGLAGHEGLF. The CDR3 region has the DNA TGTGCCTGGAGTTACCTCGGACTAGCGGGACATGAGGGTCTCTTC.

This chain joins TRBV5-4 and TRBJ2-5; the D is unclear. V was cut by 1 base and J by 5 bases, with 15 bases left in between. CDR1 and CDR2 from the germline V gene are SGHNT and YYREEE (reference sequence). This CDR3 spans 15 amino acids. Written as DNA, the CDR3 is TGTGCCAGCAGCTTGCGGTCAGCTACTCGGGAGACCCAGTACTTC. Translated, it gives CASSLRSATRETQYF.

As regards this clone: Other DNA variants within this sample encode the same CDR3. The rearrangement uses TRBV29-1 and TRBJ1-2, with D tentatively TRBD1 (5 bases). The CDR3 is 9 residues long. The germline gives CDR1 SQVTM, CDR2 ANQGSEA. Trimming removed 6 bases at V and 8 bases at J, with 7 bases between. The chain's CDR3 is CSVGDGYTF. CDR3 in DNA: TGCAGCGTGGGGGACGGCTACACCTTC. The complete variable domain, with remaining parts taken from reference TRBV29-1 and TRBJ1-2, reads SAVISQKPSRDICQRGTSLTIQCQVDSQVTMMFWYRQQPGQSLTLIATANQGSEATYESGFVIDKFPISRPNLTFSTLTVSNMSPEDSSIYLCSVGDGYTFGSGTRLTVV.